The subject of this entry is one TCR beta chain. This clonotype was observed a few times. This clone's antigen is unknown. No quality values exist for individual bases; no much larger clone is one base distant. What the treatment or condition label conveys for this sample: live attenuated yellow fever vaccine strain. A standard Ficoll-Paque protocol was used to isolate PBMCs from peripheral blood. CD4 and CD8 T-cell fractions were isolated with Dynabeads CD4 and CD8 positive selection kits. TriZol was used to extract RNA from bulk PBMCs, CD4 and CD8 fractions, and dextramer-positive and dextramer-negative fractions. This sample stems from a study of T cells after yellow fever vaccination (dated by TCRdb to the late 2010s). Context from the whole study: The SMART-Seq v4 Ultra Low Input RNA kit was used to prepare libraries from fractions with low cell numbers. Bulk PBMC replicates and cell subsets were isolated from blood drawn at multiple timepoints before and after both primary and secondary immunization. To follow T-cell clones before and after primary and booster YFV17D yellow fever vaccination, bulk TCR alpha and beta repertoires were sequenced over time. Two healthy male donors, one aged 18 to 30 and one aged 30 to 40 years, made up the cohort. Broader findings and caveats from the paper: After the booster, most clones that had expanded after primary vaccination were detected again (roughly 96% of CD4 and under 90% of CD8), suggesting broad maintenance of memory. Because the study included only a couple of donors, the extent to which the findings can be generalized is limited. A small share of clonotypes occurred in both CD4 and CD8 compartments, likely arising from convergent recombination. Compared with the primary T-cell response, the secondary T-cell response was weaker but faster, peaking on day 5 rather than day 15. Because abundant contaminating clonotypes from the bulk population could be contained in FACS-sorted repertoires, computational filtering was required.

Sequenced using an Illumina NovaSeq 6000. TCR cDNA was synthesized by 5'RACE template switching, through which a universal primer site and unique molecular identifiers were introduced. cDNA synthesis was primed from both the TCR alpha and TCR beta constant segments. Library amplification involved two PCR steps, and the second step added sample barcodes and sequencing adapters. Libraries were sequenced on Illumina HiSeq 2500 (2x100 bp) or NovaSeq (2x150 bp). Under the source paper's analysis protocol: MIGEC was used to demultiplex reads and collapse the reads into UMI consensus sequences, and MiXCR was used for V(D)J alignment. Vaccine-responding clonotypes were identified with edgeR using replicate PBMC samples, with FDR below 0.01 and a log2 fold change above 5 up to day 15 being required. Each bulk clonotype received a CD4 or CD8 identity based on whether the sequenced CD4 or CD8 repertoire contained that clonotype at higher abundance. The public reads were run again by TCRdb, first through fastp at Q25 and then through MiXCR, and only productive beta chains were kept. Rows are combined by CDR3 protein, so each entry shows the most common genes and DNA. The V and J calls shown here were made by TCRdb, not taken from the authors' results. Here the sample has approximately 90,000 distinct CDR3 sequences; around 5.5% occur a single time. In total, the top ten clones hold approximately 39% of the sample.

From the germline V gene, CDR1 is LGHNA and CDR2 is YSLEER. Cut back by 1 base and 1 base, the V and J ends lie 11 bases apart. Inclusive of the bounding cysteine and phenylalanine, the CDR3 is 16 residues long. Of all the DNA, just the CDR3 is kept, 48 bases in frame from base 1. Specimen: CD8+ T cells sorted from PBMCs, collected 10 days after the yellow fever booster vaccination. This clonotype originated in a man aged 18 to 30 who received the YFV17D yellow fever vaccine. This sequence uses TRBV4-3 and TRBJ2-1; TRBD2 is possibly the D segment (5 matching bases). The DNA is as follows: TGCGCCAGCAGCCAAGGATGGGAGACGTCCTACAATGAGCAGTTCTTC. Translated, it reads CASSQGWETSYNEQFF.